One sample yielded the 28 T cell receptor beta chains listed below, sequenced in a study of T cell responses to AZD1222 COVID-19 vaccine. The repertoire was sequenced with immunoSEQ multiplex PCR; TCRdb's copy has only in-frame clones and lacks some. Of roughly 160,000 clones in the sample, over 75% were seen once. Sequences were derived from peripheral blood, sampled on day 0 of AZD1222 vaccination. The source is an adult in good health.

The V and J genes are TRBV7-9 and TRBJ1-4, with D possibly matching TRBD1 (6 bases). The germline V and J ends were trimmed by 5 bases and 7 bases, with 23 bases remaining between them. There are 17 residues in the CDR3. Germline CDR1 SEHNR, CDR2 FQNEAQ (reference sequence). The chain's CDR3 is CASSQGGLGGMSEKLFF. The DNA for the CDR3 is TGTGCCAGCAGCCAAGGGGGGTTAGGAGGGATGAGTGAAAAACTGTTTTTT.

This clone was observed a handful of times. CDR3 sequence: CASSSPGEGTGNTIYF. For the CDR3, the DNA is TGTGCCAGCAGCTCGCCAGGGGAGGGTACTGGAAACACCATATATTTT. The genes are TRBV5-5 and TRBJ1-3; TRBD1 is a possible D gene (6 bases). This CDR3 is 16 amino acids long. Germline V gene data show CDR1 as SGHKS and CDR2 as YYEKEE (reference sequence). With 3 bases removed from V and 2 bases from J, the gap between germline ends came to 15 bases.

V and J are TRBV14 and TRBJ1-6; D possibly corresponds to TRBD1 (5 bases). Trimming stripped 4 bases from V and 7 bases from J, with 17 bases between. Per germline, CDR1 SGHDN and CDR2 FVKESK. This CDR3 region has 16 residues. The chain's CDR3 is CASSPSIGAGNSPLHF. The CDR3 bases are TGTGCCAGCAGCCCCAGCATCGGTGCAGGGAATTCACCCCTCCACTTT.

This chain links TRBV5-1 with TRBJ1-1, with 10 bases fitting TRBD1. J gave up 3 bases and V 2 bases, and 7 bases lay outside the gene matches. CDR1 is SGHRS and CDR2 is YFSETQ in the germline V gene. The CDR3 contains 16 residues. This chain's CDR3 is CASSLRQGARDTEAFF. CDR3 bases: TGCGCCAGCAGCTTACGACAGGGGGCGCGTGACACTGAAGCTTTCTTT.

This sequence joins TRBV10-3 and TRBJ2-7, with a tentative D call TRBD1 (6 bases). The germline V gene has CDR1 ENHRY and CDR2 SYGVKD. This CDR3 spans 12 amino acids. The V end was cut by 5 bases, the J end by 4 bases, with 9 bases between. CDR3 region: CAISPGEYEQYF. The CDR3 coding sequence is TGTGCCATCAGTCCAGGGGAATACGAGCAGTACTTC.

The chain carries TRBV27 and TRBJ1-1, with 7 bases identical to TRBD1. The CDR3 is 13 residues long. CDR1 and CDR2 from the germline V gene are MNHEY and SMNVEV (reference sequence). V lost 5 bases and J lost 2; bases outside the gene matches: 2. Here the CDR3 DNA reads TGTGCCAGCAGTGGACAGGTTAACACTGAAGCTTTCTTT. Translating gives CASSGQVNTEAFF.

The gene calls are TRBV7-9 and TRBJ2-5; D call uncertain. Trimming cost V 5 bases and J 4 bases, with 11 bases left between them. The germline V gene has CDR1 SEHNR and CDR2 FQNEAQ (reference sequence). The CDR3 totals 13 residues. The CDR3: CASSPGRSETQYF. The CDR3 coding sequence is TGTGCCAGCAGCCCGGGCCGCTCAGAGACCCAGTACTTC. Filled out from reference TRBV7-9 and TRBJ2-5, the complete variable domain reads DTGVSQNPRHKITKRGQNVTFRCDPISEHNRLYWYRQTLGQGPEFLTYFQNEAQLEKSRLLSDRFSAERPKGSFSTLEIQRTEQGDSAMYLCASSPGRSETQYFGPGTRLLVL.

DNA of the CDR3: TGTGCCCCTATAAGGACAGGGGGCGCCGGGGAGACCCAGTACTTC. Translation gives CAPIRTGGAGETQYF. This chain joins TRBV15 and TRBJ2-5; 11 bases align to TRBD1. Unmatched junction bases numbered 13, after V lost 11 bases and J lost 5 bases. Germline V gene lookup returns CDR1 LNHNV and CDR2 YYDKDF (reference sequence). This CDR3 has 15 residues.

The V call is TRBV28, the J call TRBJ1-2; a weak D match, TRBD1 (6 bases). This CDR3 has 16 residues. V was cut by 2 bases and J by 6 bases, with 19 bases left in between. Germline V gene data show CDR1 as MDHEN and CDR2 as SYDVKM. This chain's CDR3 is CASSLNNDRLGDGYTF. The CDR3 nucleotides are TGTGCCAGCAGTTTAAACAACGACAGGTTAGGGGATGGCTACACCTTC.

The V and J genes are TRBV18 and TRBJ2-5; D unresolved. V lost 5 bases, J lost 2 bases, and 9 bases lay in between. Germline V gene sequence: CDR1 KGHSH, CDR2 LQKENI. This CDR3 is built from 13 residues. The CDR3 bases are TGTGCCAGCTCATCGATTGCGCAAGAGACCCAGTACTTC. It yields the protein CASSSIAQETQYF.

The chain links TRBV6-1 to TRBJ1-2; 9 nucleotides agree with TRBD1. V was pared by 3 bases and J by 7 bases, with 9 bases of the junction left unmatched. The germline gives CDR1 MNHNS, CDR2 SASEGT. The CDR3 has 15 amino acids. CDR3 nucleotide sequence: TGTGCCAGCAGTGAGGGGACAGGGACTTTGCCTGGCTACACCTTC. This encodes CASSEGTGTLPGYTF.

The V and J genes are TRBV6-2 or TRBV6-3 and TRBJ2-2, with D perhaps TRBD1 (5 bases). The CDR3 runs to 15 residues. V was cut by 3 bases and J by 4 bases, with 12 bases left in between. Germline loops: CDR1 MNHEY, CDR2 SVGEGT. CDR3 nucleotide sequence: TGTGCCAGCAGTTATCTCCAGGGATCCACCGGGGAGCTGTTTTTT. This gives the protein CASSYLQGSTGELFF.

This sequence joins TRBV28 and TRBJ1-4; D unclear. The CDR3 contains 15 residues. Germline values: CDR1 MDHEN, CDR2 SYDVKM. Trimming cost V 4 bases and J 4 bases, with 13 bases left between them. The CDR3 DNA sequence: TGTGCCAGCAGTTATTCTTGGCCTCATAATGAAAAACTGTTTTTT. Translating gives CASSYSWPHNEKLFF.

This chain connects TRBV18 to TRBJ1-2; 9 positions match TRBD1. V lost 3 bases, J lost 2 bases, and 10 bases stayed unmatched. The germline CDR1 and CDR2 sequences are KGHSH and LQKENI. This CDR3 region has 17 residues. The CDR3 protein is CASSPWAPGTGNYGYTF. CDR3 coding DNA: TGTGCCAGCTCACCCTGGGCCCCCGGGACAGGGAACTATGGCTACACCTTC.

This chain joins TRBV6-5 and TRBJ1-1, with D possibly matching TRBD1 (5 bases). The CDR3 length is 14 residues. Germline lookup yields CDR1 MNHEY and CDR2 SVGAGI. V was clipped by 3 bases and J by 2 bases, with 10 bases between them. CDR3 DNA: TGTGCCAGCAGTTATGAGGGGTTTAACACTGAAGCTTTCTTT. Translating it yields CASSYEGFNTEAFF.

The CDR3 region is CASTGGGGYTF. The CDR3 DNA follows: TGTGCCAGTACCGGGGGCGGGGGCTACACCTTC. This chain uses TRBV19 with TRBJ1-2, with a weak D call TRBD1 (6 bases). The CDR3 loop spans 11 amino acids. Trimming shortened V by 7 bases and J by 8 bases, and 11 bases separated the two germline ends. The germline V gene has CDR1 LNHDA and CDR2 SQIVND (reference sequence).

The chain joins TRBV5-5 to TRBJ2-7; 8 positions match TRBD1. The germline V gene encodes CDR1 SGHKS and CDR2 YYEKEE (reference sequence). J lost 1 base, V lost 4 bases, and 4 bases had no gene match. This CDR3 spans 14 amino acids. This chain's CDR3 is CASSTRTGSYEQYF. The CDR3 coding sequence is TGTGCCAGCAGCACCCGGACAGGGTCCTACGAGCAGTACTTC.

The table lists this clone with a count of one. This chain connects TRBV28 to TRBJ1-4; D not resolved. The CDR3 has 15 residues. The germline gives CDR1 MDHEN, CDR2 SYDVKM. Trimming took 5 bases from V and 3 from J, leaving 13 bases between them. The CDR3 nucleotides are TGTGCCAGCAGTCCCCCAAGGATAGCTAATGAAAAACTGTTTTTT. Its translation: CASSPPRIANEKLFF.

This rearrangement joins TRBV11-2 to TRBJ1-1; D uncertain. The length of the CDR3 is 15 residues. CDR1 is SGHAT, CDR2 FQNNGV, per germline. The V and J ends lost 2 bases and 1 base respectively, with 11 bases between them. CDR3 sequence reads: CASSLRLGGNTEAFF. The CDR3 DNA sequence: TGTGCCAGCAGCTTACGACTAGGTGGGAACACTGAAGCTTTCTTT.

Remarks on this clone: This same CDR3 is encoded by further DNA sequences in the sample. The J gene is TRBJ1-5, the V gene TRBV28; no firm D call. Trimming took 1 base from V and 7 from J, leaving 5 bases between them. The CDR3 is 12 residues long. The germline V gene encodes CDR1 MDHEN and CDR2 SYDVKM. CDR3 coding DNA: TGTGCCAGCAGTTTATTGGAGCAGCCCCAGCATTTT. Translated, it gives CASSLLEQPQHF.

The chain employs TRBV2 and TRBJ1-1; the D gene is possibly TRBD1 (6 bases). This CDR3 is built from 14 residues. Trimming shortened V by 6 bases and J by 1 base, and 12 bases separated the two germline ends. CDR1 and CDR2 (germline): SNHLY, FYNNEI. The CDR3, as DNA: TGTGCCAGCAGGGCCACAGGGAAGAACACTGAAGCTTTCTTT. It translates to CASRATGKNTEAFF.

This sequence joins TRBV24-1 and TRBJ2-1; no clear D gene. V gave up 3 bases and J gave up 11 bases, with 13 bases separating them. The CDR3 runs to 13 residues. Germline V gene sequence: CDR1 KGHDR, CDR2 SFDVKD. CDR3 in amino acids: CATSDDVWAQQFF. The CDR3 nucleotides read TGTGCCACCAGTGATGATGTGTGGGCGCAGCAGTTCTTC.

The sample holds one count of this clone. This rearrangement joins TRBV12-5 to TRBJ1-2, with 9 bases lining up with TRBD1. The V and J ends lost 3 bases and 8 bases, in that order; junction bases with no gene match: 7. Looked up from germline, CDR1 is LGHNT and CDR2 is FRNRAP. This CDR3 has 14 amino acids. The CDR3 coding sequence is TGTGCTAGTGGTTTATCCGGGACAGGGAAAGGCTACACCTTC. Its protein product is CASGLSGTGKGYTF.

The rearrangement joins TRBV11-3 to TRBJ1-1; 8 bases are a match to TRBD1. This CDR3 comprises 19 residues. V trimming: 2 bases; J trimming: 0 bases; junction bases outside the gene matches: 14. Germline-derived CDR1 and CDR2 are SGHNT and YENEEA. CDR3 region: CASSLWTGIQDRMNTEAFF. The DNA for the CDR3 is TGTGCCAGCAGCTTATGGACAGGGATCCAAGATCGGATGAACACTGAAGCTTTCTTT.

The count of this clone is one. CDR3 sequence (DNA): TGCAGTGCTAGTCTGGAGGGGGCGAGGAATTCACCCCTCCACTTT. This translates into CSASLEGARNSPLHF. V usage is TRBV20-1 and J usage is TRBJ1-6; TRBD1 aligns across 7 bases. The length of the CDR3 is 15 residues. The V gene's germline CDR1 is DFQATT and CDR2 SNEGSKA (reference sequence). With 3 bases clipped from V and 7 bases from J, the junction kept 9 bases outside the gene matches.

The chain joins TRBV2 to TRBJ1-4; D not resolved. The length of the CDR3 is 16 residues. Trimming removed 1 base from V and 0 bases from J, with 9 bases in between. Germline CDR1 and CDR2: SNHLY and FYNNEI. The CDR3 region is CASSEGEVATNEKLFF. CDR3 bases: TGTGCCAGCAGTGAAGGGGAGGTAGCAACTAATGAAAAACTGTTTTTT.

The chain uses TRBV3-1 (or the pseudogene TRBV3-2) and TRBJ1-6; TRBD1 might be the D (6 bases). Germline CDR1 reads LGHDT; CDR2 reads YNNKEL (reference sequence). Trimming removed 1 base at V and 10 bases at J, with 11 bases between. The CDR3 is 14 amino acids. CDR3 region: CASSQGDTSSPLHF. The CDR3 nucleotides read TGTGCCAGCAGCCAAGGGGACACTTCCTCACCCCTCCACTTT.

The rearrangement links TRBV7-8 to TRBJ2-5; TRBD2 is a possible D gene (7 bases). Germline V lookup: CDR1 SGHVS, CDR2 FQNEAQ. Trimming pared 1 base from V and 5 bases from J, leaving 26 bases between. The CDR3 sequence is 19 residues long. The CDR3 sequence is CASSLVYVGGRFMEETQYF. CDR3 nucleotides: TGTGCCAGCAGCTTAGTGTACGTGGGGGGGCGTTTTATGGAGGAGACCCAGTACTTC.